This TCR beta chain was recovered during a study of cytomegalovirus exposure and HLA in healthy donors. Study-level background: In a previous analysis, around 120 million unique TCR beta sequences were found from 170 million or so T cells.

This CDR3 spans 12 amino acids. Germline values: CDR1 SGHDT, CDR2 YYEEEE. V lost 2 bases to trimming and J lost 8 bases, with 10 bases between them. With respect to this clone: Its target is unknown.

Overall study results and limits: Being productive about 87% or about 30% of the time was typical of most TCR beta V segments in an earlier analysis. A later analysis found that most CMV-associated TCR beta chains appeared HLA-restricted. In a later analysis, several top co-occurrence clusters appeared linked to parvovirus B19, influenza, CMV and Epstein-Barr virus.

The PCR ran on 60 Vbeta and 13 Jbeta primers. Method: immunoSEQ multiplex PCR; TCRdb's copy keeps in-frame clones and lacks some. The data show over 100,000 clones, roughly 80% seen once. Sequenced sample: PBMCs. This chain links TRBV5-6 with TRBJ1-1; D not resolved. The receptor comes from a man aged 25 to 40 in good health and CMV-seronegative. The CDR3 reads CASSFLRYEAFF. CDR3 in DNA: TGTGCCAGCAGCTTCCTCAGGTACGAAGCTTTCTTT.